These 3 T cell receptor beta chains share one sample of origin, sequenced in a study of OX40 agonist ivuxolimab in advanced cancers. Library generation was performed with the immunoSEQ multiplex PCR assay. The table was pulled from immuneACCESS by TCRdb, which kept in-frame rearrangements only. Such tables lose some clones; where checked, under half of the loss comes from unresolved V genes, and the rest has no known cause. A total of about 94,000 clones appear in this sample, roughly 84% of them only once. The top ten clonotypes cover 0.3% to 0.35% of the sample. The starting material was CD4+ or CD8+ T cells sorted from blood, obtained in a trial of the OX40 agonist ivuxolimab. Receptor source: an adult with an advanced solid tumor such as melanoma, head and neck, liver or kidney cancer.

The genes are TRBV14 and TRBJ1-4; the D gene is possibly TRBD1 (5 bases). This CDR3 comprises 13 residues. The germline gives CDR1 SGHDN, CDR2 FVKESK. The germline V and J ends were trimmed by 4 bases and 7 bases, with 10 bases remaining between them. CDR3 in amino acids: CASSPAGREKLFF. The CDR3 region has the DNA TGTGCCAGCAGCCCCGCAGGGCGTGAAAAACTGTTTTTT.

The chain combines TRBV2 with TRBJ1-4; D perhaps matches TRBD1 (6 bases). V was cut by 1 base and J by 8 bases, with 26 bases left in between. CDR3 length: 19 amino acids. Looked up from germline, CDR1 is SNHLY and CDR2 is FYNNEI. CDR3 sequence: CASSEEAAGTQGRLEKLFF. In DNA, the CDR3 is TGTGCCAGCAGTGAAGAAGCGGCCGGGACACAGGGAAGATTAGAAAAACTGTTTTTT. Full variable domain (missing parts from reference TRBV2 and TRBJ1-4): EPEVTQTPSHQVTQMGQEVILRCVPISNHLYFYWYRQILGQKVEFLVSFYNNEISEKSEIFDDQFSVERPDGSNFTLKIRSTKLEDSAMYFCASSEEAAGTQGRLEKLFFGSGTQLSVL.

This chain joins TRBV4-2 and TRBJ1-1, with D tentatively TRBD1 (5 bases). The CDR3 runs 18 residues. CDR1 and CDR2 from the germline V gene are LGHNA and YNFKEQ. V shed 0 bases and J shed 2 bases, with 19 bases lying between them. CDR3 DNA sequence: TGTGCCAGCAGCCAAGAAGGGGTAGGGGCACCTTCAAACACTGAAGCTTTCTTT. Translating it yields CASSQEGVGAPSNTEAFF.